This T cell receptor (beta chain) is from a study of Ad26.COV2.S vaccination and SARS-CoV-2 variants (TCRdb year 2021). About the full investigation: Donors in the vaccine arm were drawn from COV1001, a multicentre, randomized, double-blind, placebo-controlled phase I-IIa trial testing Ad26.COV2.S in healthy adults. Ad26.COV2.S was administered intramuscularly at 5 x 10^10 or 1 x 10^11 viral particles, either as a single shot or as two shots given 56 days apart. Sequencing of the TCRbeta repertoire served to evaluate the specificity and breadth of SARS-CoV-2-reactive T cell receptors following Ad26.COV2.S vaccination. A total of around 32 samples were included in the TCR-sequenced set, comprising around 19 Ad26.COV2.S vaccine recipients, 5 placebo recipients and 8 SARS-CoV-2 convalescent individuals. Participants in the trial were split at random into five groups of five each, receiving low-dose or high-dose Ad26.COV2.S once or twice, or else placebo on both occasions. Blinding of investigators to trial group allocation was maintained during experiments and outcome assessment. General study outcomes and caveats: The authors noted that total T cell responses may have been underestimated by the TCR breadth and depth analyses. Substantial breadth of spike-specific CD8+ and CD4+ T cell responses was reported after vaccination. Spike-specific TCR breadth was higher in Ad26.COV2.S recipients than in placebo recipients (P = 0.0014). Comparable non-spike TCR breadth was observed between vaccine and placebo recipients, consistent with only spike being contained in the vaccine. The study was not powered to compare responses between vaccine doses or regimens.

This specimen's treatment or condition label, interpreted: about 20 received Ad26.COV2.S at low or high dose, single or two shots; 5 received placebo; per-sample allocation not given. For vaccine and placebo recipients, the sequenced repertoires came from samples collected on day 63 after the first injection. Between 29 July and 7 August 2020, Cohort 1b enrolled 25 adults aged 18-55 years at one site in Boston, USA. Ad26.COV2.S was a replication-incompetent adenovirus type 26 vector expressing a prefusion-stabilized SARS-CoV-2 spike protein from the original Wuhan strain. About this clone itself: Its antigen target is currently unknown. A junction end diverges from the germline sequence, so it may reflect a read error.

TCRbeta CDR3 regions were sequenced with the immunoSEQ Assay. After extraction, genomic DNA underwent amplification by bias-controlled multiplex PCR, followed by high-throughput sequencing. Per the source publication's procedure: To quantify the absolute abundance of each unique TCRbeta CDR3 region, sequences were collapsed and filtered. T cell fraction was estimated by normalizing TCRbeta template counts to usable DNA, with usable DNA measured through amplification of reference genes found in all nucleated cells. Repertoire TCRs were annotated as SARS-CoV-2-specific when V gene, CDR3 amino acid sequence and J gene were exactly matched to a known reactive TCR set. MIRA supplied the reference SARS-CoV-2 TCR set, which was filtered for enrichment in COVID-19-positive ImmuneCODE repertoires so that public or cross-reactive TCRs were removed. Using the MIRA antigens, annotated TCRs were further analysed by specific ORF or by position within an ORF. Depth was the summed frequency of annotated unique rearrangements, while breadth was defined as annotated unique rearrangements over total unique productive rearrangements. TCR breadth was compared between groups using two-sided Wilcoxon rank-sum tests. In its TCRdb copy, this immuneACCESS table keeps in-frame sequences only and misses some clones. Where compared with another copy, unresolved V genes explain less than half of these, and the others have no known cause. V, J and clone size were drawn from that table, and D and trimming were deduced from the DNA. Here the sample has some 290,000 clones; approximately 80% occur a single time. Roughly 2% of the sample goes to the ten largest clones.

Sequences were derived from peripheral blood, sampled in a trial of Ad26.COV2.S vaccine versus placebo. The sequence was obtained from a person between 18 and 59 years old who received the Ad26.COV2.S COVID-19 vaccine or a placebo.

The nucleotide sequence reads TGTGCCAGCAGGAGGGGGGTGAGCTCCTACAATGAGCAGCTCTTC. Its product reads: CASRRGVSSYNEQLF. The chain is made from TRBV27 and TRBJ2-1; the D gene is perhaps TRBD1 or TRBD2, each of them matching over 6 bases. The germline V gene (reference sequence) specifies MNHEY as CDR1 and SMNVEV as CDR2. Its CDR3 holds 15 amino acids, cysteine through phenylalanine. Solely the CDR3 DNA is kept, with 45 bases framed from the first base.